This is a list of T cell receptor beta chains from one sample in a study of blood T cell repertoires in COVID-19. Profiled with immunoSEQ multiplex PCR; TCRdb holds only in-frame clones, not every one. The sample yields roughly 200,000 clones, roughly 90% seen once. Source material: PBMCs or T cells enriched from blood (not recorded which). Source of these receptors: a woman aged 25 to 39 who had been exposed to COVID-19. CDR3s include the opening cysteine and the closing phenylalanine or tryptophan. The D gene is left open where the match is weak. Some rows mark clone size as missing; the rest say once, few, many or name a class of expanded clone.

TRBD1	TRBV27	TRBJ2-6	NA	CASKGATGANVLTF	TGTGCCAGCAAGGGGGCGACTGGGGCCAACGTCCTGACTTTC
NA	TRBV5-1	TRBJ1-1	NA	CASSRGGAEAFF	TGCGCCAGCAGCCGCGGGGGGGCTGAAGCTTTCTTT
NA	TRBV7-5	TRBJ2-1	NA	CARSLGEGQGPWSSYNEQFF	TGTGCCAGAAGCTTAGGGGAAGGACAGGGGCCCTGGAGCTCCTACAATGAGCAGTTCTTC
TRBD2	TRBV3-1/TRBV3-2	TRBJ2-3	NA	CASSPLAGRATQYF	TGTGCCAGCAGCCCCCTAGCGGGGAGGGCCACGCAGTATTTT
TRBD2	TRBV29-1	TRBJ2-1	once	CSVVRGGGYNEQFF	TGCAGCGTTGTGCGCGGGGGGGGGTACAATGAGCAGTTCTTC
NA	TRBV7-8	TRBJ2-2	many	CASSLVAAGELFF	TGTGCCAGCAGCTTAGTAGCGGCCGGGGAGCTGTTTTTT
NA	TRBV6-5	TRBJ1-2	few	CASSSPKLGHGYTF	TGTGCCAGCAGTTCGCCTAAACTGGGGCATGGCTACACCTTC
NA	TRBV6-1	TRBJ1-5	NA	CASSEFVDYSNQPQHF	TGTGCCAGCAGTGAATTCGTAGACTATAGCAATCAGCCCCAGCATTTT
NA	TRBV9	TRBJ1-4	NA	CASSVGHTTTNEKLFF	TGTGCCAGCAGCGTAGGTCACACCACAACTAATGAAAAACTGTTTTTT
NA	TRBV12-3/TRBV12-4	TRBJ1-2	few	CASSLNSLYGYTF	TGTGCCAGCAGTTTGAACTCACTCTATGGCTACACCTTC
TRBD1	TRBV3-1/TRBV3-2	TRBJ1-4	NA	CASSPGQGASNEKLFF	TGTGCCAGCAGCCCCGGACAGGGGGCGTCTAATGAAAAACTGTTTTTT
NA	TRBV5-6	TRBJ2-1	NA	CASSLGTSYNEQFF	TGTGCCAGCAGCTTGGGGACTTCTTACAATGAGCAGTTCTTC
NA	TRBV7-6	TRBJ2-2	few	CASSLLFPTGELFF	TGTGCCAGCAGCTTACTATTCCCCACCGGGGAGCTGTTTTTT
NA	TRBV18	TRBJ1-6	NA	CASRITVSYNSPLHF	TGTGCCAGCCGTATTACGGTATCCTATAATTCACCCCTCCACTTT
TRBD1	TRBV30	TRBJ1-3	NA	CAWTGQNGNTIYF	TGTGCCTGGACGGGACAGAATGGAAACACCATATATTTT
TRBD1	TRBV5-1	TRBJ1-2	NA	CASSLATGRGYTF	TGCGCCAGCAGCTTGGCGACAGGGAGGGGCTACACCTTC
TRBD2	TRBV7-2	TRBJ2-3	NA	CASSFLAGGPATDTQYF	TGTGCCAGCAGCTTCCTAGCGGGGGGGCCGGCGACAGATACGCAGTATTTT
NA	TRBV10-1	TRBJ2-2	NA	CASSEGHRVRTGELFF	TGCGCCAGCAGCGAGGGACACAGGGTTCGGACCGGGGAGCTGTTTTTT
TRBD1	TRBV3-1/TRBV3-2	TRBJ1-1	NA	CASSPVRGLGNTEAFF	TGTGCCAGCAGCCCCGTGAGGGGGCTGGGGAACACTGAAGCTTTCTTT
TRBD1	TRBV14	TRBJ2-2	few	CASSPPGTGVTGELFF	TGTGCCAGCAGCCCACCCGGGACAGGGGTCACCGGGGAGCTGTTTTTT
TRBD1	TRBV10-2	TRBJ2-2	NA	CASRGTASNTGELFF	TGCGCCAGCAGGGGGACAGCCTCCAACACCGGGGAGCTGTTTTTT
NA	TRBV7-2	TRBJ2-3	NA	CASSPYPDTQYF	TGTGCCAGCAGCCCTTATCCGGATACGCAGTATTTT
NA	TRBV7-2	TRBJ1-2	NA	CASSPLKGYTF	TGTGCCAGCAGCCCCCTAAAAGGCTACACCTTC
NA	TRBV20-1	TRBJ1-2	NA	CSASDRSAGYTF	TGCAGTGCTAGTGACAGGTCGGCCGGCTACACCTTC
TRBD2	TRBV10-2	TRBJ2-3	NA	CASRGPWTSGGARTDTQYF	TGCGCCAGCAGAGGTCCCTGGACTAGCGGGGGGGCCCGCACAGATACGCAGTATTTT
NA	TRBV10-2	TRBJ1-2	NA	CASSSSGFYGYTF	TGCGCCAGCAGTTCTTCAGGGTTTTATGGCTACACCTTC
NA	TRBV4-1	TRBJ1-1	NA	CASSQGWPASEAFF	TGCGCCAGCAGCCAAGGATGGCCCGCTAGTGAAGCTTTCTTT
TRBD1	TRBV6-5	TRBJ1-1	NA	CASSHRQGGAFF	TGTGCCAGCAGTCACCGACAGGGTGGAGCTTTCTTT
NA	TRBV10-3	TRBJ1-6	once	CAISRVNSPLHF	TGTGCCATCAGCAGGGTAAATTCACCCCTCCACTTT
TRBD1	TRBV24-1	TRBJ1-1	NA	CASPTGGTEAFF	TGTGCCTCCCCCACAGGGGGCACTGAAGCTTTCTTT
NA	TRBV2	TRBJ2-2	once	CASSEGAGENTGELFF	TGTGCCAGCAGTGAAGGGGCAGGGGAGAACACCGGGGAGCTGTTTTTT
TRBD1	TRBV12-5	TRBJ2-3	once	CASAPQGRARQDTDTQYF	TGTGCTAGTGCCCCACAGGGGCGAGCACGACAAGACACAGATACGCAGTATTTT
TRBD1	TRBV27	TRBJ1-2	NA	CASRRTGGELSYGYTF	TGTGCCAGCAGACGGACAGGGGGGGAACTGAGCTATGGCTACACCTTC
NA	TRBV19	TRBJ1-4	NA	CASSLHRVGEKLFF	TGTGCCAGTAGTCTGCATCGGGTCGGCGAAAAACTGTTTTTT
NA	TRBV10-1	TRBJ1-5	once	CASTGHLNSNQPQHF	TGCGCCAGCACCGGTCACTTAAATAGCAATCAGCCCCAGCATTTT
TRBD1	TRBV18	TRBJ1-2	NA	CASSPGILQGGSYGYTF	TGTGCCAGCTCCCCCGGGATCCTGCAGGGGGGCTCCTATGGCTACACCTTC
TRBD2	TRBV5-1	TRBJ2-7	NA	CASSLGTSGYEQYF	TGCGCCAGCAGCTTGGGGACTAGCGGATACGAGCAGTACTTC
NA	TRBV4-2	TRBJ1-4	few	CASSQESSPGANEKLFF	TGTGCCAGCAGCCAAGAATCGAGTCCCGGGGCTAATGAAAAACTGTTTTTT
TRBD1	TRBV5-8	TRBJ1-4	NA	CASRPRTGNNEKLFF	TGTGCCAGCAGACCAAGGACAGGAAATAATGAAAAACTGTTTTTT
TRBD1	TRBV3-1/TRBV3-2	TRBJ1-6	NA	CASSQGATGTGASPLHF	TGTGCCAGCAGCCAAGGGGCGACAGGGACTGGAGCTTCACCCCTCCACTTT